A selection of T cell receptor beta chains follows, all from one sample in a study of cytomegalovirus exposure and HLA in healthy donors. Repertoires were generated with immunoSEQ multiplex PCR, while TCRdb's copy carries only in-frame clones and drops some. The top ten hold 1.5% to 2% of the sample, which has around 160,000 clones, just under 75% seen once. Input material: PBMCs. These receptor sequences come from a woman aged 18 to 35 in good health and CMV-seronegative. Each CDR3 is given with its conserved first and last residue. A D gene is named only where the DNA matches it firmly. Clone size appears in some rows only: once, few, many, or a class for an expanded clone.

V: TRBV10-1; D: -; size: few; J: TRBJ1-5; CDR3: CASSEDTQGRNQPQHF; DNA: TGCGCCAGCAGTGAGGACACCCAGGGTCGCAATCAGCCCCAGCATTTT
V: TRBV10-3; D: TRBD2; size: -; J: TRBJ2-3; CDR3: CAISDSGGAGTDTQYF; DNA: TGTGCCATCAGTGATTCGGGGGGAGCAGGCACAGATACGCAGTATTTT
V: TRBV9; D: TRBD1; size: -; J: TRBJ1-4; CDR3: CASSVSGTVFEKLFF; DNA: TGTGCCAGCAGCGTCTCCGGGACAGTGTTTGAAAAACTGTTTTTT
V: TRBV7-2; D: TRBD1; size: -; J: TRBJ1-5; CDR3: CASSVLAGTGLQPQHF; DNA: TGTGCCAGCAGCGTACTGGCCGGGACAGGGCTTCAGCCCCAGCATTTT
V: TRBV20-1; D: TRBD2; size: -; J: TRBJ2-3; CDR3: CSAAGGDTQYF; DNA: TGCAGTGCGGCGGGGGGAGATACGCAGTATTTT
V: TRBV30; D: TRBD1; size: -; J: TRBJ2-1; CDR3: CAWSRDRYNEQFF; DNA: TGTGCCTGGAGTCGGGACAGGTACAATGAGCAGTTCTTC
V: TRBV7-9; D: -; size: -; J: TRBJ1-6; CDR3: CASSLAQGSVAPLHF; DNA: TGTGCCAGCAGCTTAGCACAGGGATCGGTGGCACCCCTCCACTTT
V: TRBV9; D: TRBD2; size: -; J: TRBJ2-3; CDR3: CASSVVGGSTDTQYF; DNA: TGTGCCAGCAGCGTAGTGGGGGGGTCCACAGATACGCAGTATTTT
V: TRBV18; D: -; size: -; J: TRBJ1-1; CDR3: CASSSDRNTEAFF; DNA: TGTGCCAGCTCGTCGGACAGGAACACTGAAGCTTTCTTT
V: TRBV19; D: TRBD1; size: -; J: TRBJ1-2; CDR3: CASSPQGGYGYTF; DNA: TGTGCCAGTAGTCCACAGGGGGGCTATGGCTACACCTTC
V: TRBV7-9; D: -; size: once; J: TRBJ2-2; CDR3: CASSLQGMNTGELFF; DNA: TGTGCCAGCAGCTTACAGGGGATGAACACCGGGGAGCTGTTTTTT
V: TRBV7-9; D: -; size: -; J: TRBJ2-5; CDR3: CSSSFSGSKETQYF; DNA: TGTTCCAGCAGCTTTTCCGGGAGTAAAGAGACCCAGTACTTC
V: TRBV2; D: -; size: -; J: TRBJ2-2; CDR3: CASSKTDTGELFF; DNA: TGTGCCAGCAGTAAGACAGACACCGGGGAGCTGTTTTTT
V: TRBV5-1; D: TRBD2; size: -; J: TRBJ2-1; CDR3: CASSIAGDRHEQFF; DNA: TGCGCCAGCAGCATAGCGGGGGATCGCCATGAGCAGTTCTTC
V: TRBV27; D: -; size: -; J: TRBJ1-6; CDR3: CASSLTGHLNSPLHF; DNA: TGTGCCAGCAGTTTAACGGGACACCTTAATTCACCCCTCCACTTT
V: TRBV7-9; D: -; size: -; J: TRBJ2-7; CDR3: CSSSPPGYEQYF; DNA: TGTTCCAGCAGCCCCCCAGGTTACGAGCAGTACTTC
V: TRBV10-3; D: -; size: -; J: TRBJ2-2; CDR3: CAISESRAYGELFF; DNA: TGTGCCATCAGTGAGTCGAGAGCGTACGGGGAGCTGTTTTTT
V: TRBV29-1; D: TRBD1; size: -; J: TRBJ2-5; CDR3: CSVRSYPPGTGQETQYF; DNA: TGCAGCGTTAGGTCCTACCCCCCCGGGACAGGCCAAGAGACCCAGTACTTC
V: TRBV5-1; D: -; size: -; J: TRBJ2-1; CDR3: CASTLSFGPYNEQFF; DNA: TGCGCCAGCACCCTTAGTTTTGGTCCCTACAATGAGCAGTTCTTC
V: TRBV10-2; D: TRBD1; size: few; J: TRBJ1-2; CDR3: CASIRTGTNYGYTF; DNA: TGCGCCAGCATTCGGACAGGGACTAACTATGGCTACACCTTC
V: TRBV4-3; D: TRBD2; size: -; J: TRBJ2-2; CDR3: CASSQESSGETGELFF; DNA: TGCGCCAGCAGCCAAGAGTCTAGCGGGGAGACCGGGGAGCTGTTTTTT
V: TRBV10-1; D: -; size: -; J: TRBJ1-1; CDR3: CASSVDRGGGPRRETRANTEAFF; DNA: TGCGCCAGCAGCGTCGACCGAGGGGGGGGGCCGAGGCGGGAGACTAGGGCGAACACTGAAGCTTTCTTT
V: TRBV11-2; D: -; size: -; J: TRBJ2-7; CDR3: CASSPGTTYEQYF; DNA: TGTGCCAGCAGCCCGGGGACAACCTACGAGCAGTACTTC
V: TRBV19; D: TRBD1; size: -; J: TRBJ1-1; CDR3: CASRTRDRVGTEAFF; DNA: TGTGCCAGTAGGACCCGGGACAGGGTTGGCACTGAAGCTTTCTTT
V: TRBV2; D: -; size: -; J: TRBJ1-1; CDR3: CASRYRDKNTEAFF; DNA: TGTGCCAGCAGATACCGGGACAAAAACACTGAAGCTTTCTTT
V: TRBV19; D: -; size: -; J: TRBJ2-1; CDR3: CASSRSSYNEQFF; DNA: TGTGCCAGTAGTAGGAGTTCCTACAATGAGCAGTTCTTC
V: TRBV4-1; D: -; size: -; J: TRBJ1-2; CDR3: CASSQDWQSYYGYTF; DNA: TGCGCCAGCAGCCAAGATTGGCAGTCCTACTATGGCTACACCTTC
V: TRBV27; D: -; size: -; J: TRBJ2-1; CDR3: CASSLTVAGTYNEQFF; DNA: TGTGCCAGCAGTTTGACCGTCGCGGGAACCTACAATGAGCAGTTCTTC
V: TRBV27; D: -; size: -; J: TRBJ2-7; CDR3: CASSLGQTSYEQYF; DNA: TGTGCCAGCAGTCTGGGACAAACGTCCTACGAGCAGTACTTC
V: TRBV4-3; D: -; size: -; J: TRBJ1-4; CDR3: CASSQDPRRGRNEKLFF; DNA: TGCGCCAGCAGCCAAGATCCCCGGAGGGGTCGGAATGAAAAACTGTTTTTT
V: TRBV2; D: TRBD1; size: -; J: TRBJ2-7; CDR3: CASRGTGVYEQYF; DNA: TGTGCCAGCAGGGGTACAGGGGTTTACGAGCAGTACTTC
V: TRBV5-1; D: -; size: -; J: TRBJ1-6; CDR3: CASSLGASNSPLHF; DNA: TGCGCCAGCAGCCTAGGGGCCTCTAATTCACCCCTCCACTTT
V: TRBV6-5; D: TRBD1; size: once; J: TRBJ1-2; CDR3: CASSYTTGVGGYTF; DNA: TGTGCCAGCAGTTATACAACAGGGGTGGGAGGCTACACCTTC
V: TRBV30; D: -; size: -; J: TRBJ2-5; CDR3: CAWIPGTEFGTQYF; DNA: TGTGCCTGGATCCCAGGGACTGAGTTTGGGACCCAGTACTTC
V: TRBV13; D: -; size: -; J: TRBJ1-2; CDR3: CASSLDRYGYTF; DNA: TGTGCCAGCAGCTTAGACAGATATGGCTACACCTTC
V: TRBV2; D: TRBD1; size: -; J: TRBJ1-5; CDR3: CASTQDRGGYQPQHF; DNA: TGTGCCAGCACCCAGGACAGGGGCGGTTATCAGCCCCAGCATTTT
V: TRBV5-1; D: -; size: -; J: TRBJ2-1; CDR3: CASSKGELDNEQFF; DNA: TGCGCCAGCAGCAAGGGGGAACTAGACAATGAGCAGTTCTTC
V: TRBV5-1; D: -; size: once; J: TRBJ1-1; CDR3: CASSYWGGLNTEAFF; DNA: TGCGCCAGCAGCTACTGGGGGGGCTTGAACACTGAAGCTTTCTTT
V: TRBV5-5; D: TRBD2; size: -; J: TRBJ2-5; CDR3: CASSLGGGNGETQYF; DNA: TGTGCCAGCAGCTTGGGCGGGGGAAACGGGGAGACCCAGTACTTC
V: TRBV6-1; D: -; size: few; J: TRBJ1-1; CDR3: CASQFLGGEGTEAFF; DNA: TGTGCCAGCCAGTTCCTCGGGGGGGAGGGGACTGAAGCTTTCTTT
V: TRBV9; D: -; size: -; J: TRBJ2-2; CDR3: CASSVGAGFTGELFF; DNA: TGTGCCAGCAGCGTAGGGGCAGGTTTCACCGGGGAGCTGTTTTTT
V: TRBV6-6; D: -; size: -; J: TRBJ2-2; CDR3: CASRTLGASNTGELFF; DNA: TGTGCCAGCAGGACCCTAGGGGCATCGAACACCGGGGAGCTGTTTTTT
V: TRBV25-1; D: TRBD2; size: -; J: TRBJ2-2; CDR3: CASSEYTAGAIGELFF; DNA: TGTGCCAGCAGTGAATATACAGCGGGAGCAATCGGGGAGCTGTTTTTT
V: TRBV5-1; D: -; size: -; J: TRBJ2-5; CDR3: CASSNSAGQETQYF; DNA: TGCGCCAGCAGCAATTCAGCAGGGCAAGAGACCCAGTACTTC
V: TRBV15; D: TRBD1; size: -; J: TRBJ2-7; CDR3: CATSGLLGQGYEQYF; DNA: TGTGCCACCAGCGGCCTCCTGGGACAGGGGTACGAGCAGTACTTC